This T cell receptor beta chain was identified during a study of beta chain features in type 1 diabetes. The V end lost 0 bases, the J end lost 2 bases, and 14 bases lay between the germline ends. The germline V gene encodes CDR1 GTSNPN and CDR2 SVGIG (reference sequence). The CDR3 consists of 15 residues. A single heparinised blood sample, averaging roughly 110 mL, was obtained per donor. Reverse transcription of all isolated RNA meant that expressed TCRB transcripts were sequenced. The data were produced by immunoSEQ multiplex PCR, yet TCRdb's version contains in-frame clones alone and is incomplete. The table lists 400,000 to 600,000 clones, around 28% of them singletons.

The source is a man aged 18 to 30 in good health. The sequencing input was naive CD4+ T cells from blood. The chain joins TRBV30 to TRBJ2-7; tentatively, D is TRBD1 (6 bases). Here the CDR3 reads CAWSVGSGATYEQYF. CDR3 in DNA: TGTGCCTGGAGTGTTGGTTCAGGGGCAACCTACGAGCAGTACTTC.